These 14 T cell receptor beta chains were all obtained from the same sample, sequenced in a study of blood T cell repertoires in COVID-19. The data were produced by immunoSEQ multiplex PCR, yet TCRdb's version contains in-frame clones alone and is incomplete. The sample lists about 62,000 clones; 86% were seen once. The sample taken for sequencing was peripheral blood. All receptors come from a woman of 80 years or more with acute or convalescent COVID-19.

This chain connects TRBV4-2 to TRBJ1-4, with D perhaps TRBD1 (6 bases). Trimming left V 1 base short and J 2 bases short, with 14 bases between. Germline V gives CDR1 LGHNA, CDR2 YNFKEQ. CDR3 length: 17 residues. CDR3 residues: CASSQGAGGRTNEKLFF. The CDR3 DNA sequence: TGTGCCAGCAGCCAAGGGGCCGGGGGGCGGACTAATGAAAAACTGTTTTTT.

This chain links TRBV9 with TRBJ2-6; D uncertain. Germline loops: CDR1 SGDLS, CDR2 YYNGEE. Trimming took 4 bases from V and 2 from J, leaving 4 bases between them. The CDR3 loop spans 13 amino acids. CDR3 residues: CASSFTGANVLTF. The CDR3 coding sequence is TGTGCCAGCAGCTTCACTGGGGCCAACGTCCTGACTTTC. Complete variable domain (other parts from reference TRBV9 and TRBJ2-6): DSGVTQTPKHLITATGQRVTLRCSPRSGDLSVYWYQQSLDQGLQFLIQYYNGEERAKGNILERFSAQQFPDLHSELNLSSLELGDSALYFCASSFTGANVLTFGAGSRLTVL.

The chain combines TRBV19 with TRBJ2-1; D is perhaps TRBD2 (6 bases). The germline gives CDR1 LNHDA, CDR2 SQIVND (reference sequence). This CDR3 is built from 16 residues. V dropped 5 bases and J dropped 1 base, with 15 bases sitting between them. In DNA, the CDR3 is TGTGCCAGTAGTTCTAATTGGGGGAGGTCCTACAATGAGCAGTTCTTC. Residues: CASSSNWGRSYNEQFF.

This clone was seen more than once but under ten times. The chain combines TRBV28 with TRBJ2-2; 7 bases line up with TRBD2. The germline V gene has CDR1 MDHEN and CDR2 SYDVKM. This CDR3 is built from 15 residues. J lost 0 bases, V lost 7 bases, and 5 bases had no gene match. The CDR3 protein is CASIRGGSNTGELFF. Here the CDR3 DNA reads TGTGCCAGCATTAGGGGAGGGTCGAACACCGGGGAGCTGTTTTTT.

Only one count was recorded for this clone. This chain joins TRBV9 and TRBJ2-1; D may be TRBD1 (7 bases). Germline-derived CDR1 and CDR2 are SGDLS and YYNGEE. Between the trimmed V and J ends, which lost 4 bases and 7 bases, there was a span of 27 bases. This CDR3 comprises 18 residues. CDR3 nucleotide sequence: TGTGCCAGCAGCCCGAGGGGGGTGGGGACAGTTAGGGGGAATGAGCAGTTCTTC. This translates into CASSPRGVGTVRGNEQFF.

This clone was detected once. The rearrangement uses TRBV29-1 and TRBJ2-1; D possibly corresponds to TRBD2 (6 bases). V was trimmed by 5 bases and J by 3 bases, leaving 14 bases between them. Looked up from germline, CDR1 is SQVTM and CDR2 is ANQGSEA. The CDR3 sequence is 14 residues long. The CDR3 sequence: CSVRGGELYNEQFF. DNA for the CDR3: TGCAGCGTTCGAGGCGGGGAGCTCTACAATGAGCAGTTCTTC.

V gene TRBV28 combines with J gene TRBJ2-1, with a weak D call TRBD2 (5 bases). Germline lookup yields CDR1 MDHEN and CDR2 SYDVKM. CDR3 size: 11 residues. The ends were cut back, 8 bases at V and 7 bases at J, with 9 bases in the middle. The CDR3 reads CASVRGNEQFF. In DNA, the CDR3 is TGTGCCAGCGTCAGAGGGAATGAGCAGTTCTTC.

This rearrangement joins TRBV29-1 to TRBJ2-6, with D perhaps matching TRBD2 (6 bases). Germline V gene sequence: CDR1 SQVTM, CDR2 ANQGSEA. This CDR3 has 13 amino acids. V lost 4 bases and J lost 4, with 8 bases in between. The DNA of the CDR3 is TGCAGCGTTGGGGGGGTAGGGGCCAACGTCCTGACTTTC. The encoded protein is CSVGGVGANVLTF.

This chain connects TRBV6-5 to TRBJ1-1; TRBD1 matches 7 bases. CDR3 size: 15 residues. Trimming cost V 7 bases and J 3 bases; bases outside gene matches: 11. Germline lookup yields CDR1 MNHEY and CDR2 SVGAGI. CDR3 nucleotides: TGTGCCAGCATGGTTCCGAGACAGGGCTACACTGAAGCTTTCTTT. Translated: CASMVPRQGYTEAFF.

The chain recombines TRBV7-9 with TRBJ1-2; no firm D call. Deletions cut 3 bases from V and 2 bases from J, with 7 bases between. Germline assignment: CDR1 SEHNR and CDR2 FQNEAQ (reference sequence). The CDR3 is 13 amino acids. CDR3 nucleotides: TGTGCCAGCAGCTTCAGCGGCAACTATGGCTACACCTTC. Its protein product is CASSFSGNYGYTF. Looking up the rest from reference TRBV7-9 and TRBJ1-2 gives the full variable domain: DTGVSQNPRHKITKRGQNVTFRCDPISEHNRLYWYRQTLGQGPEFLTYFQNEAQLEKSRLLSDRFSAERPKGSFSTLEIQRTEQGDSAMYLCASSFSGNYGYTFGSGTRLTVV.

This sequence joins TRBV4-3 and TRBJ2-7, with 12 bases lining up with TRBD2. The CDR3 extends over 18 amino acids. The ends lost 1 base at V and 0 bases at J; junction bases unmatched: 7. Germline V CDR1 and CDR2: LGHNA, YSLEER. CDR3 bases: TGCGCCAGCAGCCAAGTCCTAGCGGGGGGGTTAAGCTCCTACGAGCAGTACTTC. Amino acids: CASSQVLAGGLSSYEQYF.

V usage is TRBV7-2 and J usage is TRBJ2-7; 8 nucleotides line up with TRBD1. The CDR3 totals 14 residues. V trimming: 3 bases; J trimming: 5 bases; junction bases outside the gene matches: 6. Per germline, CDR1 SGHTA and CDR2 FQGNSA. The CDR3 nucleotides are TGTGCCAGCAGCTTTGGACAGGGAAGGGACGAGCAGTACTTC. Its translation is CASSFGQGRDEQYF.

This chain links TRBV2 with TRBJ1-6, with D unclear. Germline CDR1 and CDR2: SNHLY and FYNNEI. The CDR3 runs to 17 residues. Between the trimmed V and J ends, which lost 2 bases and 6 bases, there was a span of 17 bases. In DNA, the CDR3 is TGTGCCAGCAGTGAAAGACCAGGTCGGGGTTCTAATTCACCCCTCCACTTT. Amino acids: CASSERPGRGSNSPLHF.

The J gene is TRBJ2-7, the V gene TRBV2, with 7 nucleotides matching TRBD1. J was trimmed by 2 bases and V by 6 bases; bases with no gene match: 1. Germline values: CDR1 SNHLY, CDR2 FYNNEI. The CDR3 has 12 residues. The CDR3 here is CASRGQAYEQYF. The DNA for the CDR3 is TGTGCCAGCAGAGGACAGGCCTACGAGCAGTACTTC.